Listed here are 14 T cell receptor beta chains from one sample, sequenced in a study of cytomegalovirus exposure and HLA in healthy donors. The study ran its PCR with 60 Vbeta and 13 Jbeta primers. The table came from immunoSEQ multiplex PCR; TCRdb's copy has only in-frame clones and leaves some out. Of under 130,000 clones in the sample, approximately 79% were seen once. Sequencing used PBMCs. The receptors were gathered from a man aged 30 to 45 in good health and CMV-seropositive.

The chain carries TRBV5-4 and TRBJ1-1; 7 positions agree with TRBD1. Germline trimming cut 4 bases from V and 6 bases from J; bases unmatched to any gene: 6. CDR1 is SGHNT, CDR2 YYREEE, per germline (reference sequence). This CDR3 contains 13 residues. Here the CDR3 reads CASSHMGQPEAFF. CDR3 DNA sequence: TGTGCCAGCAGCCACATGGGACAGCCTGAAGCTTTCTTT.

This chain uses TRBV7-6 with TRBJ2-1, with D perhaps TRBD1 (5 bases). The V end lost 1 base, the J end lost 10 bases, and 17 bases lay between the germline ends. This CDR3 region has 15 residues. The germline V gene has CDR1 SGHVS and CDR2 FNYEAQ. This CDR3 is CASSLGPNGAREQFF. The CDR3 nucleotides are TGTGCCAGCAGCTTAGGGCCCAATGGGGCCCGAGAGCAGTTCTTC.

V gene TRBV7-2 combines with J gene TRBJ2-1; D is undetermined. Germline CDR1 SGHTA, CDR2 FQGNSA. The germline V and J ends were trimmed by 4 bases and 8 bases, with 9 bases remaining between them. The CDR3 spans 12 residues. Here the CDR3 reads CASSYYGDEQFF. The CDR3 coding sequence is TGTGCCAGCAGCTACTATGGCGATGAGCAGTTCTTC.

The CDR3 DNA follows: TGTGCCAGCAGTGAAGCAATTTATAGACAGGGGGCGCGTCAGCCCCAGCATTTT. Protein product: CASSEAIYRQGARQPQHF. The rearrangement uses TRBV2 and TRBJ1-5; 10 positions agree with TRBD1. The length of the CDR3 is 18 residues. Losses at the gene ends were 0 bases for V and 6 bases for J; bases not matched to a gene: 11. Germline lookup yields CDR1 SNHLY and CDR2 FYNNEI.

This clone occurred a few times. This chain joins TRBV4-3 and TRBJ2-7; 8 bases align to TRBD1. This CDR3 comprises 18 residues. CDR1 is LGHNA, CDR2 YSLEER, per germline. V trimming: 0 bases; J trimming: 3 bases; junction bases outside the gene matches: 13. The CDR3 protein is CASSQDPPRGQGIYEQYF. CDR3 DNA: TGCGCCAGCAGCCAAGATCCCCCTCGAGGACAGGGTATCTACGAGCAGTACTTC.

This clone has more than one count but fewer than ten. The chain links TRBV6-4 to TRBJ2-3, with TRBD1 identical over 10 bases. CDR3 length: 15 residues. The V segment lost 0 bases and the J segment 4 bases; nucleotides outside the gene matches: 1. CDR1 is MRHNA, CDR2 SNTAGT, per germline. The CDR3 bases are TGTGCCAGCAGTGACTCGACAGGGGGCGCAGATACGCAGTATTTT. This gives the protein CASSDSTGGADTQYF.

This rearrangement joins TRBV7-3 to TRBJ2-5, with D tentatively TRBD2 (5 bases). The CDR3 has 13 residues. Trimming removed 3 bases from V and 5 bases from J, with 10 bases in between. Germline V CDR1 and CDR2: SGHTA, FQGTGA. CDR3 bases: TGTGCCAGCAGCTTCGGGGAGCTGGAGACCCAGTACTTC. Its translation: CASSFGELETQYF.

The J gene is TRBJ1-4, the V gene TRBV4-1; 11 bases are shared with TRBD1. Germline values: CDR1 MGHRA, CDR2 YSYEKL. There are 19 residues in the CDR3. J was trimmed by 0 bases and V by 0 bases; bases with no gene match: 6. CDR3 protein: CASSQDEQGQGATNEKLFF. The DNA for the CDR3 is TGCGCCAGCAGCCAAGATGAGCAGGGACAGGGGGCAACTAATGAAAAACTGTTTTTT.

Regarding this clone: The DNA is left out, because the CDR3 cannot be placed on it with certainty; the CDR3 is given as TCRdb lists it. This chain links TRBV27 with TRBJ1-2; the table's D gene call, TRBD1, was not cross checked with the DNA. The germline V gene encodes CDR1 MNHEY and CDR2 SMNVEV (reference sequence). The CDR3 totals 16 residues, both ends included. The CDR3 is CASSFVGPGQNYGYTF.

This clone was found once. In DNA form, the CDR3 reads TGTGCCTGGGGTTTAGGGGACAGGGGATGGGGAGAGACCCAGTACTTC. Its translation: CAWGLGDRGWGETQYF. The rearrangement uses TRBV30 and TRBJ2-5; 10 nucleotides agree with TRBD1. V trimming: 5 bases; J trimming: 4 bases; junction bases outside the gene matches: 13. The CDR3 sequence is 16 residues long. CDR1 and CDR2 (germline): GTSNPN, SVGIG (reference sequence).

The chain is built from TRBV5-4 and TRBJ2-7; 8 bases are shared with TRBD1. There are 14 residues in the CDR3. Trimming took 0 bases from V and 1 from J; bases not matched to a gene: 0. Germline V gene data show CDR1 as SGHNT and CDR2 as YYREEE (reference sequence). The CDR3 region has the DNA TGTGCCAGCAGCTTGGACAGGGGGTCCTACGAGCAGTACTTC. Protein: CASSLDRGSYEQYF. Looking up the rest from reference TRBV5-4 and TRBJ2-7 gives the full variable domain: ETGVTQSPTHLIKTRGQQVTLRCSSQSGHNTVSWYQQALGQGPQFIFQYYREEENGRGNFPPRFSGLQFPNYSSELNVNALELDDSALYLCASSLDRGSYEQYFGPGTRLTVT.

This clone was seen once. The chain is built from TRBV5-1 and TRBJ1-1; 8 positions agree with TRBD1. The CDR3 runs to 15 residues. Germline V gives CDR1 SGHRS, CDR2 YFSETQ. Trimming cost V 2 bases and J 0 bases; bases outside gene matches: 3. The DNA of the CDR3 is TGCGCCAGCAGCTTAAGGACAGGGTTGAACACTGAAGCTTTCTTT. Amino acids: CASSLRTGLNTEAFF.

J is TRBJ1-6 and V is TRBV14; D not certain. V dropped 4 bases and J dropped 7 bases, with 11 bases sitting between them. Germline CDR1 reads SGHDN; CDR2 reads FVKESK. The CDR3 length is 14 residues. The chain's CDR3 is CASSLVGENSPLHF. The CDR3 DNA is TGTGCCAGCAGCCTCGTGGGCGAAAATTCACCCCTCCACTTT.

The DNA of the CDR3 is TGCGCCAGCAGCTCCGGGACAGGGAATTTGGCTAATTCACCCCTCCACTTT. Encoded protein: CASSSGTGNLANSPLHF. This chain connects TRBV5-1 to TRBJ1-6; 9 nucleotides align to TRBD1. Germline CDR1 reads SGHRS; CDR2 reads YFSETQ. This CDR3 contains 17 residues. J gave up 6 bases and V 3 bases, and 10 bases lay outside the gene matches.